Below, 20 T cell receptor beta chains from the same sample are listed, as sequenced in a study of blood T cell repertoires in COVID-19. Clones were read by immunoSEQ multiplex PCR, and TCRdb kept only the in-frame ones, dropping some. The data contain about 73,000 clones, about 83% of them singletons. Sequenced sample: peripheral blood. The receptors derive from a woman between 55 and 75 years old with acute or convalescent COVID-19.

This chain connects TRBV11-2 to TRBJ1-3; D remains unclear. V lost 0 bases and J lost 5, with 5 bases in between. The germline V gene has CDR1 SGHAT and CDR2 FQNNGV. The CDR3 is 13 residues long. The CDR3 DNA sequence: TGTGCCAGCAGCTTAGATGAGAGAAACACCATATATTTT. As protein: CASSLDERNTIYF. The whole variable domain, remainder taken from reference TRBV11-2 and TRBJ1-3, is EAGVAQSPRYKIIEKRQSVAFWCNPISGHATLYWYQQILGQGPKLLIQFQNNGVVDDSQLPKDRFSAERLKGVDSTLKIQPAKLEDSAVYLCASSLDERNTIYFGEGSWLTVV.

This clone has only one observation. V usage is TRBV6-5 and J usage is TRBJ2-3; 11 bases agree with TRBD2. The germline CDR1 and CDR2 sequences are MNHEY and SVGAGI. Trimming removed 6 bases from V and 1 base from J; junction bases left unmatched: 3. The CDR3 sequence is 15 residues long. The CDR3 sequence is CASRASGGRTDTQYF. The CDR3 bases are TGTGCCAGCAGGGCTAGCGGGGGGCGCACAGATACGCAGTATTTT.

By share of the sample, this clone is medium-sized. The J gene is TRBJ1-5, the V gene TRBV3-1 (or the pseudogene TRBV3-2); D call uncertain. The germline V gene encodes CDR1 LGHDT and CDR2 YNNKEL (reference sequence). Between the trimmed V and J ends, which lost 0 bases and 5 bases, there was a span of 2 bases. The length of the CDR3 is 12 residues. As DNA, the CDR3 is TGTGCCAGCAGCCAAGACGATCAGCCCCAGCATTTT. This gives the protein CASSQDDQPQHF.

This clone was counted only a few times. The gene calls are TRBV7-9 and TRBJ1-1; D remains ambiguous. The germline gives CDR1 SEHNR, CDR2 FQNEAQ (reference sequence). This CDR3 has 15 amino acids. The V end lost 6 bases, the J end lost 2 bases, and 16 bases lay between the germline ends. CDR3 region: CASSQDGVGNTEAFF. The DNA of the CDR3 is TGTGCCAGCAGTCAGGACGGGGTTGGAAACACTGAAGCTTTCTTT.

In this sample, this clone turned up a few times. The chain uses TRBV9 and TRBJ2-1; D not certain. The ends were cut back, 0 bases at V and 0 bases at J, with 13 bases in the middle. The CDR3 is 17 amino acids. CDR1 and CDR2 from the germline V gene are SGDLS and YYNGEE. The DNA of the CDR3 is TGTGCCAGCAGCGTAGAGTTACTTTCTTACTCCTACAATGAGCAGTTCTTC. This translates into CASSVELLSYSYNEQFF. Combining the CDR3 with reference TRBV9 and TRBJ2-1 gives the whole variable domain DSGVTQTPKHLITATGQRVTLRCSPRSGDLSVYWYQQSLDQGLQFLIQYYNGEERAKGNILERFSAQQFPDLHSELNLSSLELGDSALYFCASSVELLSYSYNEQFFGPGTRLTVL.

CDR3 sequence (DNA): TGTGCCAGCAGTGAAGCAGGCGGGCGCGCTGAAGCTTTCTTT. The encoded protein is CASSEAGGRAEAFF. The rearrangement joins TRBV2 to TRBJ1-1; D is uncertain. CDR3 length: 14 residues. CDR1 is SNHLY, CDR2 FYNNEI, per germline. The ends were cut back, 0 bases at V and 6 bases at J, with 11 bases in the middle. Supplemented by reference TRBV2 and TRBJ1-1, the full variable domain reads EPEVTQTPSHQVTQMGQEVILRCVPISNHLYFYWYRQILGQKVEFLVSFYNNEISEKSEIFDDQFSVERPDGSNFTLKIRSTKLEDSAMYFCASSEAGGRAEAFFGQGTRLTVV.

The V gene is TRBV6-6, the J gene TRBJ1-5, with D possibly TRBD1 on 5 matching bases. V dropped 7 bases and J dropped 7 bases, with 11 bases sitting between them. The CDR3 sequence is 12 residues long. Germline lookup yields CDR1 MNHNY and CDR2 SVGAGI (reference sequence). The CDR3: CASKEAGQPQHF. CDR3 coding DNA: TGTGCCAGCAAGGAAGCAGGGCAGCCCCAGCATTTT.

The chain recombines TRBV19 with TRBJ1-5; D possibly corresponds to TRBD1 (5 bases). The germline V and J ends were trimmed by 5 bases and 1 base, with 9 bases remaining between them. The germline CDR1 and CDR2 sequences are LNHDA and SQIVND (reference sequence). The CDR3 runs 14 residues. The CDR3 protein is CASSLTGSNQPQHF. The CDR3 nucleotides read TGTGCCAGTAGTTTAACAGGAAGCAATCAGCCCCAGCATTTT.

The V and J genes are TRBV5-1 and TRBJ1-3, with a possible D match to TRBD1 (6 bases). The CDR3 length is 16 residues. The germline CDR1 and CDR2 sequences are SGHRS and YFSETQ. With 3 bases removed from V and 4 bases from J, the gap between germline ends came to 17 bases. As DNA, the CDR3 is TGCGCCAGCAGCTCAGAAAGCGGGGGCGCAGGAAACACCATATATTTT. Its protein product is CASSSESGGAGNTIYF.

The chain couples TRBV5-1 to TRBJ2-5; unclear D gene. This CDR3 is 14 amino acids long. CDR1 is SGHRS, CDR2 YFSETQ, per germline. V lost 2 bases and J 5 bases, leaving 13 bases between the germline ends. The CDR3 reads CASSFSVGSETQYF. In DNA form, the CDR3 reads TGCGCCAGCAGCTTTTCGGTGGGCTCGGAGACCCAGTACTTC.

This clone has only a few counts. The V call is TRBV6-5, the J call TRBJ1-6; possibly TRBD1 for D (6 bases). Germline CDR1 is MNHEY and CDR2 is SVGAGI. V shed 7 bases and J shed 7 bases, with 11 bases lying between them. The CDR3 covers 13 residues. The CDR3 nucleotides are TGTGCCAGCAAACGGACAGCCAATTCACCCCTCCACTTT. It translates to CASKRTANSPLHF.

This CDR3 is CASSIAVTNEKLFF. CDR3 coding DNA: TGTGCCAGTAGTATAGCTGTAACTAATGAAAAACTGTTTTTT. V and J are TRBV19 and TRBJ1-4; D is undetermined. The V end lost 1 base, the J end lost 1 base, and 4 bases lay between the germline ends. CDR3 size: 14 residues. CDR1 and CDR2 (germline): LNHDA, SQIVND (reference sequence).

This chain links TRBV11-1 with TRBJ2-5; 7 nucleotides align to TRBD2. The CDR3 runs to 15 residues. V lost 2 bases, J lost 1 base, and 4 bases stayed unmatched. CDR1 is SGHAT and CDR2 is FQDESV in the germline V gene (reference sequence). The CDR3 bases are TGTGCCAGCAGCTTAACGGGGGGACCCCAAGAGACCCAGTACTTC. Amino acid sequence: CASSLTGGPQETQYF.

This chain connects TRBV12-5 to TRBJ2-3; D is perhaps TRBD2 (6 bases). There are 15 residues in the CDR3. CDR1 and CDR2 (germline): LGHNT, FRNRAP. V was trimmed by 2 bases and J by 2 bases, leaving 11 bases between them. The CDR3 nucleotides are TGTGCTAGTGGTTTGCGGGGGACGGCCACAGATACGCAGTATTTT. Translated, it gives CASGLRGTATDTQYF.

The chain couples TRBV7-9 to TRBJ1-5; D is uncertain. The germline gives CDR1 SEHNR, CDR2 FQNEAQ (reference sequence). Trimming took off 6 bases at V and 8 bases at J, with 14 bases between the two ends. The CDR3 loop spans 13 amino acids. CDR3 nucleotides: TGTGCCAGCAGTGTTTGGGTCGGAGAGCCCCAGCATTTT. Translated: CASSVWVGEPQHF.

The chain has TRBV11-2 and TRBJ2-7; 10 positions match TRBD1. The CDR3 is made up of 16 amino acids. J was trimmed by 3 bases and V by 1 base; bases with no gene match: 6. Per germline, CDR1 SGHAT and CDR2 FQNNGV. The CDR3 nucleotides read TGTGCCAGCAGCTTAGCAGCGACAGGGGGCTTCTACGAGCAGTACTTC. It is translated as CASSLAATGGFYEQYF.

This sequence joins TRBV30 and TRBJ1-1, with D possibly TRBD1 on 6 matching bases. CDR3 size: 13 residues. Germline loops: CDR1 GTSNPN, CDR2 SVGIG (reference sequence). V lost 2 bases, J lost 1 base, and 8 bases lay in between. The CDR3 DNA sequence: TGTGCCTGGAGTTTGACAGGGAACACTGAAGCTTTCTTT. It is translated as CAWSLTGNTEAFF. Complete variable domain (other parts from reference TRBV30 and TRBJ1-1): SQTIHQWPATLVQPVGSPLSLECTVEGTSNPNLYWYRQAAGRGLQLLFYSVGIGQISSEVPQNLSASRPQDRQFILSSKKLLLSDSGFYLCAWSLTGNTEAFFGQGTRLTVV.

The chain uses TRBV5-6 and TRBJ2-7; 13 positions agree with TRBD2. V trimming: 0 bases; J trimming: 2 bases; junction bases outside the gene matches: 8. This CDR3 has 18 amino acids. From germline, CDR1 is SGHDT and CDR2 YYEEEE. The CDR3 sequence: CASSLAIGTSGVTYEQYF. The DNA for the CDR3 is TGTGCCAGCAGCTTGGCCATTGGGACTAGCGGGGTAACCTACGAGCAGTACTTC.

The chain carries TRBV6-5 and TRBJ1-1; D is uncertain. The CDR3 sequence is 14 residues long. V was pared by 0 bases and J by 1 base, with 6 bases between. Germline V CDR1 and CDR2: MNHEY, SVGAGI. CDR3 DNA sequence: TGTGCCAGCAGTTACTCCGGCGGGAACACTGAAGCTTTCTTT. Its protein is CASSYSGGNTEAFF.

This chain connects TRBV6-1 to TRBJ1-2; 8 nucleotides agree with TRBD1. This CDR3 has 16 amino acids. Germline CDR1 and CDR2: MNHNS and SASEGT. J lost 5 bases, V lost 0 bases, and 8 bases had no gene match. As DNA, the CDR3 is TGTGCCAGCAGTGAAGCGCCGCCAGGGGGCGGTTATGGCTACACCTTC. Its translation: CASSEAPPGGGYGYTF.